The 31 T cell receptor beta chains given below trace back to one sample, sequenced in a study of blood T cell repertoires in COVID-19. Method: immunoSEQ multiplex PCR; TCRdb's copy keeps in-frame clones and lacks some. The data hold approximately 170,000 clones, with roughly four fifths observed a single time. Sample: peripheral blood. Every receptor here comes from a man aged 55-75 years with active or convalescent COVID-19.

The chain carries TRBV28 and TRBJ1-2; D might be TRBD1 (5 bases). Trimming removed 6 bases at V and 5 bases at J, with 22 bases between. The germline V gene has CDR1 MDHEN and CDR2 SYDVKM. The CDR3 loop spans 16 amino acids. In nucleotides, the CDR3 is TGTGCCAGCAGCCCCGTTGGCCAAACAGGTAGTTATGGCTACACCTTC. Protein product: CASSPVGQTGSYGYTF.

The chain combines TRBV19 with TRBJ1-5; 7 bases fit TRBD1. After removal of 7 bases from V and 6 bases from J, the junction contained 9 bases not matched to a gene. CDR3 length equals 14 residues. Germline loops: CDR1 LNHDA, CDR2 SQIVND (reference sequence). The CDR3 DNA is TGTGCCAGTATGAGGACAGGACGTTTTCAGCCCCAGCATTTT. It is translated as CASMRTGRFQPQHF.

Here the CDR3 reads CASSLDMGANNEQFF. The CDR3 coding sequence is TGTGCCAGCAGCTTAGATATGGGGGCAAACAATGAGCAGTTCTTC. The chain has TRBV7-9 and TRBJ2-1; D may be TRBD1 (6 bases). Germline assignment: CDR1 SEHNR and CDR2 FQNEAQ (reference sequence). The CDR3 is 15 amino acids. Trimming left V 1 base short and J 5 bases short, with 12 bases between.

The chain links TRBV29-1 to TRBJ2-7; D is perhaps TRBD2 (5 bases). CDR1 is SQVTM and CDR2 is ANQGSEA in the germline V gene. The CDR3 has 12 amino acids. Trimming removed 5 bases at V and 7 bases at J, with 15 bases between. CDR3 in DNA: TGCAGCGTTCAGCCCCAACCGGGGGAGCAGTACTTC. Translated: CSVQPQPGEQYF.

As for this clone: A read error may produce the germline difference seen at one junction end. The chain has TRBV2 and TRBJ2-7, with 7 bases lining up with TRBD1. Germline V gives CDR1 SNHLY, CDR2 FYNNEI. This CDR3 is built from 13 residues. The CDR3 bases are TGTGCCAGCAGTTCCGAGTTTTCGGGACAGAGGGACTTC. Protein sequence: CASSSEFSGQRDF.

The chain has TRBV5-1 and TRBJ2-5, with 9 bases identical to TRBD2. V was pared by 0 bases and J by 2 bases, with 5 bases of the junction left unmatched. The CDR3 runs to 16 residues. Germline CDR1 SGHRS, CDR2 YFSETQ. CDR3 region: CASSLASGISQETQYF. The CDR3 coding sequence is TGCGCCAGCAGCTTGGCTAGCGGGATCAGTCAAGAGACCCAGTACTTC.

The rearrangement joins TRBV5-4 to TRBJ2-1; TRBD1 agrees at 8 bases. Germline V lookup: CDR1 SGHNT, CDR2 YYREEE (reference sequence). V trimming: 2 bases; J trimming: 4 bases; junction bases outside the gene matches: 5. This CDR3 contains 15 residues. The CDR3 reads CASSFGQGGYNEQFF. As DNA, the CDR3 is TGTGCCAGCAGCTTTGGACAGGGTGGGTACAATGAGCAGTTCTTC.

This clone has a single count. The chain employs TRBV3-1 (or the pseudogene TRBV3-2) and TRBJ1-6; TRBD1 aligns across 8 bases. This CDR3 has 16 amino acids. V shed 1 base and J 7 bases; nucleotides not matched to a gene: 6. Germline lookup yields CDR1 LGHDT and CDR2 YNNKEL (reference sequence). CDR3 in DNA: TGTGCCAGCAGCCAAGGGACAGGGTTCATCAATTCACCCCTCCACTTT. Amino acid sequence: CASSQGTGFINSPLHF.

This clone was counted once. The rearrangement joins TRBV28 to TRBJ2-6, with 11 bases that match TRBD1. CDR3 length: 18 residues. Germline V CDR1 and CDR2: MDHEN, SYDVKM. J gave up 2 bases and V 5 bases, and 8 bases lay outside the gene matches. CDR3 sequence reads: CASSAHRDRGTGANVLTF. The CDR3 nucleotides read TGTGCCAGCAGTGCACACCGGGACAGGGGGACTGGGGCCAACGTCCTGACTTTC.

This clone has only a few counts. The rearrangement uses TRBV7-9 and TRBJ1-6; 10 bases agree with TRBD1. Germline V gene sequence: CDR1 SEHNR, CDR2 FQNEAQ (reference sequence). V trimming: 1 base; J trimming: 9 bases; junction bases outside the gene matches: 3. This CDR3 spans 15 amino acids. This chain's CDR3 is CASSLEGQGSSPLHF. CDR3 nucleotides: TGTGCCAGCAGCTTAGAGGGACAGGGGAGTTCACCCCTCCACTTT.

The V and J genes are TRBV5-1 and TRBJ1-1; 12 bases line up with TRBD1. Germline V gene data show CDR1 as SGHRS and CDR2 as YFSETQ. CDR3 length equals 15 residues. V trimming: 4 bases; J trimming: 10 bases; junction bases outside the gene matches: 11. Here the CDR3 reads CASSVGTGGQVSAFF. The CDR3 DNA is TGCGCCAGCAGCGTCGGGACAGGGGGCCAGGTTTCAGCTTTCTTT.

Here the CDR3 DNA reads TGTGCCAGCTCACCGGGACTATTCTACGAGCAGTACTTC. Translation gives CASSPGLFYEQYF. The chain uses TRBV18 and TRBJ2-7; 7 positions agree with TRBD2. The V segment lost 3 bases and the J segment 3 bases; nucleotides outside the gene matches: 2. Per germline, CDR1 KGHSH and CDR2 LQKENI. CDR3 length: 13 amino acids.

This clone was found a few times. The V call is TRBV4-1, the J call TRBJ1-5; D is ambiguous. Germline V gives CDR1 MGHRA, CDR2 YSYEKL. Deletions cut 1 base from V and 0 bases from J, with 13 bases between. CDR3 length equals 17 residues. The CDR3 region is CASSQVLSKYSNQPQHF. DNA for the CDR3: TGCGCCAGCAGCCAAGTATTGAGTAAATATAGCAATCAGCCCCAGCATTTT.

This clone appeared a single time. This chain links TRBV12-5 with TRBJ2-7; no firm D call. The V gene lost 8 bases and the J gene lost 0 bases, with 11 bases spanning the gap. CDR1 LGHNT and CDR2 FRNRAP come from the germline V gene. The CDR3 sequence is 13 residues long. CDR3 residues: CASRASNSYEQYF. The CDR3 DNA reads TGTGCTAGTAGAGCGAGTAACTCCTACGAGCAGTACTTC. Variable domain in full (rest from reference TRBV12-5 and TRBJ2-7): DARVTQTPRHKVTEMGQEVTMRCQPILGHNTVFWYRQTMMQGLELLAYFRNRAPLDDSGMPKDRFSAEMPDATLATLKIQPSEPRDSAVYFCASRASNSYEQYFGPGTRLTVT.

The chain is built from TRBV15 and TRBJ2-1, with TRBD2 matching over 16 bases. V was pared by 5 bases and J by 4 bases, with 14 bases of the junction left unmatched. The CDR3 runs to 20 residues. CDR1 is LNHNV, CDR2 YYDKDF, per germline (reference sequence). DNA for the CDR3: TGTGCCACCAGCCGAAAGAGCCCCGGGACTAGCGGGGGGGGTTACAATGAGCAGTTCTTC. This sequence encodes CATSRKSPGTSGGGYNEQFF.

This sequence joins TRBV19 and TRBJ1-5; 10 nucleotides agree with TRBD1. CDR1 and CDR2 from the germline V gene are LNHDA and SQIVND (reference sequence). The CDR3 has 16 residues. The J segment lost 0 bases and the V segment lost 6 bases, leaving 5 bases of the junction unmatched. The CDR3 coding sequence is TGTGCCAGTAGGACCCGGGACAGGGGTAGCAATCAGCCCCAGCATTTT. As protein: CASRTRDRGSNQPQHF.

This chain links TRBV10-3 with TRBJ2-3, with 16 positions matching TRBD2. Germline CDR1 is ENHRY and CDR2 is SYGVKD. The CDR3 is 17 residues long. The trim removed 6 bases at V and 4 bases at J, leaving 7 bases unmatched. The CDR3 protein is CAIRPGLAGGTADTQYF. CDR3 DNA sequence: TGTGCCATCAGGCCGGGACTAGCGGGGGGGACGGCAGATACGCAGTATTTT.

The V gene is TRBV19, the J gene TRBJ2-5; 12 bases map to TRBD2. This CDR3 comprises 16 residues. Losses at the gene ends were 7 bases for V and 4 bases for J; bases not matched to a gene: 10. The germline gives CDR1 LNHDA, CDR2 SQIVND (reference sequence). The CDR3 DNA sequence: TGTGCCAGTAACAAACTTGGACTAGCGGGAATAGAGACCCAGTACTTC. Residues: CASNKLGLAGIETQYF.

In this sample, this clone turned up a few times. The chain combines TRBV28 with TRBJ2-1, with 7 bases identical to TRBD2. Per germline, CDR1 MDHEN and CDR2 SYDVKM. This CDR3 region has 12 residues. Trimming removed 2 bases from V and 8 bases from J; junction bases left unmatched: 0. The CDR3: CASSLRGDEQFF. Here the CDR3 DNA reads TGTGCCAGCAGTTTACGGGGGGATGAGCAGTTCTTC.

This rearrangement joins TRBV6-5 to TRBJ1-1; D is unclear. Trimming left V 0 bases short and J 5 bases short, with 13 bases between. The germline gives CDR1 MNHEY, CDR2 SVGAGI. CDR3 length: 15 residues. The CDR3 DNA sequence: TGTGCCAGCAGTTACTCGGAGGAAATTGGGACTGAAGCTTTCTTT. Its translation is CASSYSEEIGTEAFF.

The rearrangement uses TRBV7-2 and TRBJ2-2, with TRBD2 matching over 7 bases. Unmatched junction bases numbered 6, after V lost 2 bases and J lost 3 bases. From germline, CDR1 is SGHTA and CDR2 FQGNSA. This CDR3 has 16 amino acids. CDR3 sequence reads: CASSLTGGPYTGELFF. Here the CDR3 DNA reads TGTGCCAGCAGCTTAACGGGGGGACCATACACCGGGGAGCTGTTTTTT.

The chain employs TRBV13 and TRBJ1-5; D unresolved. Looked up from germline, CDR1 is PRHDT and CDR2 is FYEKMQ (reference sequence). Trimming left V 5 bases short and J 0 bases short, with 11 bases between. This CDR3 is built from 15 residues. The CDR3 here is CASSRSRDSNQPQHF. In DNA, the CDR3 is TGTGCCAGCAGCCGATCCCGGGATAGCAATCAGCCCCAGCATTTT.

The CDR3 nucleotides are TGTGCCACCAGTGACAGGGGATGGGAGACCCAGTACTTC. Its translation is CATSDRGWETQYF. The genes are TRBV24-1 and TRBJ2-5, with D perhaps matching TRBD1 (6 bases). Germline V gene sequence: CDR1 KGHDR, CDR2 SFDVKD. This CDR3 contains 13 residues. The germline V and J ends were trimmed by 4 bases and 5 bases, with 10 bases remaining between them.

This sequence joins TRBV6-5 and TRBJ1-2; perhaps TRBD1 as D (6 bases). The germline CDR1 and CDR2 sequences are MNHEY and SVGAGI. The germline V and J ends were trimmed by 6 bases and 4 bases, with 12 bases remaining between them. This CDR3 contains 13 residues. The CDR3 is CASRPTGIYGYTF. CDR3 in DNA: TGTGCCAGCAGGCCCACAGGGATCTATGGCTACACCTTC.

The V call is TRBV27, the J call TRBJ2-3; D perhaps matches TRBD1 (6 bases). The germline V gene encodes CDR1 MNHEY and CDR2 SMNVEV (reference sequence). This CDR3 contains 16 residues. Trimming stripped 1 base from V and 2 bases from J, with 13 bases between. The CDR3 here is CASSLLDRKNTDTQYF. CDR3 DNA: TGTGCCAGCAGTTTATTGGACAGAAAAAACACAGATACGCAGTATTTT.

V usage is TRBV4-2 and J usage is TRBJ1-2, with 10 positions matching TRBD1. The germline gives CDR1 LGHNA, CDR2 YNFKEQ. V shed 0 bases and J 8 bases; nucleotides not matched to a gene: 6. This CDR3 has 15 residues. The CDR3 sequence is CASSQESGQGRGYTF. Here the CDR3 DNA reads TGTGCCAGCAGCCAAGAATCGGGACAGGGGCGAGGCTACACCTTC.

The genes are TRBV29-1 and TRBJ2-1, with TRBD2 matching 8 bases. V shed 4 bases and J 10 bases; nucleotides not matched to a gene: 3. CDR1 SQVTM and CDR2 ANQGSEA come from the germline V gene. The CDR3 covers 11 residues. CDR3 coding DNA: TGCAGCGTTGGCGGGAGGAACGAGCAGTTCTTC. Translated, it gives CSVGGRNEQFF.

About this clone itself: A junction end diverges from the germline sequence, so it may reflect a read error. The chain joins TRBV5-8 to TRBJ1-5; 8 nucleotides align to TRBD1. Looked up from germline, CDR1 is SGHTS and CDR2 is YDEGEE. This CDR3 contains 19 residues. The CDR3 nucleotides are TGTGCCAGCAGCGCGCCCTTAGGGACAGGTGGGAGATGGGATCAGTCCCAGCATTTT. Amino acids: CASSAPLGTGGRWDQSQHF.

The chain joins TRBV10-3 to TRBJ2-7; D is undetermined. Germline V gives CDR1 ENHRY, CDR2 SYGVKD. V lost 0 bases and J lost 3, with 6 bases in between. This CDR3 has 13 residues. The CDR3 bases are TGTGCCATCAGTGAGTCGCGAGGCTACGAGCAGTACTTC. Protein product: CAISESRGYEQYF.

The chain couples TRBV10-3 to TRBJ1-6; TRBD1 matches 8 bases. Germline values: CDR1 ENHRY, CDR2 SYGVKD. The V gene end was trimmed by 10 bases and the J gene end by 10 bases; junction bases not matched to a gene: 9. The CDR3 loop spans 13 amino acids. The CDR3 reads CATTGGIGSPLHF. The CDR3 bases are TGTGCCACTACAGGGGGTATTGGGTCACCCCTCCACTTT.

The J gene is TRBJ1-1, the V gene TRBV11-2; D call uncertain. The CDR3 covers 13 residues. Trimming cost V 5 bases and J 1 base, with 8 bases left between them. Germline CDR1 is SGHAT and CDR2 is FQNNGV. CDR3 sequence (DNA): TGTGCCAGCAGCATGATCGGGAACACTGAAGCTTTCTTT. This codes for CASSMIGNTEAFF.